These 9 T cell receptor beta chains share one sample of origin, sequenced in a study of identical twins. TCRdb recomputed calls from the 5' RACE reads with MiXCR, one row per CDR3 protein. The data contain about 470,000 distinct CDR3 sequences, about 24% of them singletons. These data also featured in a second study, about T cells expressing NK-cell markers.

Sequencing input: CD4+ T cells sorted from blood. Every receptor here comes from a woman aged 18-29 years in good health.

A few counts support this clonotype. The rearrangement links TRBV10-3 to TRBJ1-1; D possibly corresponds to TRBD1 (6 bases). This CDR3 is 14 amino acids long. Trimming took off 3 bases at V and 4 bases at J, with 12 bases between the two ends. Germline CDR1 and CDR2: ENHRY and SYGVKD. The CDR3: CAISDRGGGTEAFF. The CDR3 DNA reads TGTGCCATCAGTGACAGGGGAGGCGGCACTGAAGCTTTCTTT.

This clonotype appeared a few times. The J gene is TRBJ1-3, the V gene TRBV6-1; 12 bases align to TRBD1. The CDR3 has 18 residues. V gave up 6 bases and J gave up 3 bases; unmatched junction bases: 12. The V gene's germline CDR1 is MNHNS and CDR2 SASEGT. CDR3: CASRTSGTGGAYGNTIYF. The CDR3, as DNA: TGTGCCAGCAGAACCTCGGGGACAGGGGGCGCGTATGGAAACACCATATATTTT.

The chain combines TRBV18 with TRBJ2-3, with 13 positions matching TRBD2. CDR1 is KGHSH and CDR2 is LQKENI in the germline V gene. This CDR3 region has 19 residues. The V segment lost 3 bases and the J segment 2 bases; nucleotides outside the gene matches: 11. In nucleotides, the CDR3 is TGTGCCAGCTCACCTCGGGGACTAGCGGGATTTTCTGACACAGATACGCAGTATTTT. Its protein product is CASSPRGLAGFSDTDTQYF.

This clonotype was counted between two and nine times. The chain joins TRBV20-1 to TRBJ1-6; D unclear. The germline CDR1 and CDR2 sequences are DFQATT and SNEGSKA (reference sequence). The CDR3 runs 13 residues. V lost 3 bases and J 8 bases, leaving 11 bases between the germline ends. The CDR3 sequence is CSARQWGDSPLHF. For the CDR3, the DNA is TGCAGTGCTAGGCAGTGGGGAGATTCACCCCTCCACTTT.

The chain uses TRBV20-1 and TRBJ2-5; maybe TRBD1 (5 bases). This CDR3 region has 15 residues. Trimming removed 2 bases at V and 4 bases at J, with 17 bases between. Germline CDR1 reads DFQATT; CDR2 reads SNEGSKA (reference sequence). CDR3 region: CSARISRQGGETQYF. CDR3 bases: TGCAGTGCTAGAATTTCGCGTCAGGGCGGAGAGACCCAGTACTTC.

This clonotype appeared a single time. The rearrangement links TRBV5-5 to TRBJ1-1; 7 bases are a match to TRBD1. The CDR3 contains 12 residues. Trimming took 4 bases from V and 7 from J; bases not matched to a gene: 4. Germline CDR1 SGHKS, CDR2 YYEKEE (reference sequence). The CDR3 DNA sequence: TGTGCCAGCAGCATACGGACAGGTGAAGCTTTCTTT. Amino acid sequence: CASSIRTGEAFF. Using reference TRBV5-5 and TRBJ1-1 for the parts outside the CDR3, the full variable domain is DAGVTQSPTHLIKTRGQQVTLRCSPISGHKSVSWYQQVLGQGPQFIFQYYEKEERGRGNFPDRFSARQFPNYSSELNVNALLLGDSALYLCASSIRTGEAFFGQGTRLTVV.

The rearrangement links TRBV29-1 to TRBJ1-2; 8 nucleotides line up with TRBD1. Germline assignment: CDR1 SQVTM and CDR2 ANQGSEA. The CDR3 has 11 amino acids. Trimming took 8 bases from V and 8 from J; bases not matched to a gene: 7. The DNA of the CDR3 is TGCAGCCGACAGGGGTTAAGGGGCTACACCTTC. Translated, it gives CSRQGLRGYTF. Complete variable domain (other parts from reference TRBV29-1 and TRBJ1-2): SAVISQKPSRDICQRGTSLTIQCQVDSQVTMMFWYRQQPGQSLTLIATANQGSEATYESGFVIDKFPISRPNLTFSTLTVSNMSPEDSSIYLCSRQGLRGYTFGSGTRLTVV.

The chain is built from TRBV12-3 or TRBV12-4 and TRBJ2-3; no clear D gene. V lost 6 bases, J lost 1 base, and 11 bases lay in between. The CDR3 extends over 14 amino acids. The DNA for the CDR3 is TGTGCCAGCAGACCCTACGGCGGCACAGATACGCAGTATTTT. Its translation: CASRPYGGTDTQYF.

This clonotype was seen only a few times. The genes are TRBV3-1 and TRBJ2-7; 7 nucleotides align to TRBD2. V shed 1 base, J shed 0 bases, and the junction held 9 bases outside the gene matches. Germline V gene sequence: CDR1 LGHDT, CDR2 YNNKEL (reference sequence). The CDR3 runs to 17 residues. CDR3 nucleotides: TGTGCCAGCAGCCAAGTTTCGAGTCTAGCGGTCTCCTACGAGCAGTACTTC. It is translated as CASSQVSSLAVSYEQYF.